This T cell receptor (beta chain) was captured by sequencing in a study of vaccination effects on CD4 cells after COVID-19. Study-wide points: Clones from infection and from vaccination both contracted markedly late after vaccination.

The assay was immunoSEQ multiplex PCR, and TCRdb's table has in-frame clones only and misses some. Of more than 25,000 clones listed, around 67% are singletons. Of note for this clone: The target antigen is unknown.

With the ViraFEST assay, the study expanded antigen-specific CD4+ T cells using viral peptide pools, then sequenced them. The culture ran for under eleven days, and then CD4+ T cells were isolated. As their vaccination, participants received two doses of either BNT162b2 or mRNA-1273. The study found no prior SARS-CoV-2 infection in the vaccine recipients, who tested negative for nucleocapsid antibodies. The authors exchanged half the medium for IL-2 medium on days 3 and 7. This specimen was CD4+ T cells from PBMCs cultured with HCoV-229E spike peptides, taken after COVID-19 vaccination. The receptor's source is a human donor who received a COVID-19 vaccine.

The CDR3 protein is CASSYTGFGNTIYF. The CDR3 DNA reads TGTGCCAGCAGCTACACAGGGTTTGGAAACACCATATATTTT. The rearrangement uses TRBV25-1 and TRBJ1-3; a possible D gene is TRBD1 (6 bases). CDR1 is MGHDK and CDR2 is SYGVNS in the germline V gene. The V gene lost 6 bases and the J gene lost 3 bases, with 12 bases spanning the gap. The CDR3 extends over 14 amino acids. The full variable domain, completed using reference TRBV25-1 and TRBJ1-3, is EADIYQTPRYLVIGTGKKITLECSQTMGHDKMYWYQQDPGMELHLIHYSYGVNSTEKGDLSSESTVSRIRTEHFPLTLESARPSHTSQYLCASSYTGFGNTIYFGEGSWLTVV.